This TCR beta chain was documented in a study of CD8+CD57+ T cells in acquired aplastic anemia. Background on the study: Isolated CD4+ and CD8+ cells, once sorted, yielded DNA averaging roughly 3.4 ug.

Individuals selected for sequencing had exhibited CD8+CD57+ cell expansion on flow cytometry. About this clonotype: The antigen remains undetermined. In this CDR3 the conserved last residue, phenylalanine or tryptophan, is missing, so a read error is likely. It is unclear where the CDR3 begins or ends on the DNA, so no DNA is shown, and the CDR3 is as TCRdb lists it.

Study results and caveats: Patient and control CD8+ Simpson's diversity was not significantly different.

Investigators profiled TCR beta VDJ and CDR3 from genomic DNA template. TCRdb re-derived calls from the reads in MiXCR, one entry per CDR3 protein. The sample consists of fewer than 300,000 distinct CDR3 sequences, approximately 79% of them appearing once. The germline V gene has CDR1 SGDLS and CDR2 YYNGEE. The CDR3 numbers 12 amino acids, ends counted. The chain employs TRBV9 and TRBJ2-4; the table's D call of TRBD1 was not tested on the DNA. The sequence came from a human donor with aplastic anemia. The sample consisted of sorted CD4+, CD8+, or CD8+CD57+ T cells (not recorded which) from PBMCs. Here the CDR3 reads CASSGAGDSGYT.